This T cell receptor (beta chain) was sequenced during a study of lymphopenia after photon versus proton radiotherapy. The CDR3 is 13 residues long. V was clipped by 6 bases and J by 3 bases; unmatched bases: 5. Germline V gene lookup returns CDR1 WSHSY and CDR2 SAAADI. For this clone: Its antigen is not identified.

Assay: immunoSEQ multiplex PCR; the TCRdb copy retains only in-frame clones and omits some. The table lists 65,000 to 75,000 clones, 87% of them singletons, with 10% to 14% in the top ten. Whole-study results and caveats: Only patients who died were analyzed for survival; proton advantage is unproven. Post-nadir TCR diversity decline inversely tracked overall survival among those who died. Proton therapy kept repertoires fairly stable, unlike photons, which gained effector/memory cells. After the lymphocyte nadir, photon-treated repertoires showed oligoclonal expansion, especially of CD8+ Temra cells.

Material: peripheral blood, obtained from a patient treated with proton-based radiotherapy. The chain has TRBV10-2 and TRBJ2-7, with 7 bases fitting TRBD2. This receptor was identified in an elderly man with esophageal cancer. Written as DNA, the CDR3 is TGCGCCAGCAGGGGGAGGGCAAACTACGAGCAGTACTTC. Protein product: CASRGRANYEQYF.